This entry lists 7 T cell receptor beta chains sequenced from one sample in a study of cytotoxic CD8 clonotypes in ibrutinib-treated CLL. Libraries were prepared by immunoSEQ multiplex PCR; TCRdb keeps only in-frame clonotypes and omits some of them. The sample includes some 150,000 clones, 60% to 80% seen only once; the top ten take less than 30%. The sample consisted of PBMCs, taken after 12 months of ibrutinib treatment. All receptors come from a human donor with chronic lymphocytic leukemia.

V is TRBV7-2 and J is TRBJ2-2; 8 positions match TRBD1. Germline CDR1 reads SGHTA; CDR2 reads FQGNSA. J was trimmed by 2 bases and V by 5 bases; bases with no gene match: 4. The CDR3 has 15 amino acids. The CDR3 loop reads CASSRQGPNTGELFF. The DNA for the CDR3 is TGTGCCAGCAGCCGACAGGGGCCCAACACCGGGGAGCTGTTTTTT. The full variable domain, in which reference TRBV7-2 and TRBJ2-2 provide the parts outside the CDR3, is GAGVSQSPSNKVTEKGKDVELRCDPISGHTALYWYRQSLGQGLEFLIYFQGNSAPDKSGLPSDRFSAERTGGSVSTLTIQRTQQEDSAVYLCASSRQGPNTGELFFGEGSRLTVL.

The CDR3 loop is CASSLFVTATNEKLFF. CDR3 nucleotides: TGTGCCAGCAGTTTATTCGTGACAGCAACTAATGAAAAACTGTTTTTT. J is TRBJ1-4 and V is TRBV28, with a possible D match to TRBD1 (5 bases). Germline lookup yields CDR1 MDHEN and CDR2 SYDVKM. CDR3 length: 16 amino acids. Between the trimmed V and J ends, which lost 1 base and 0 bases, there was a span of 9 bases.

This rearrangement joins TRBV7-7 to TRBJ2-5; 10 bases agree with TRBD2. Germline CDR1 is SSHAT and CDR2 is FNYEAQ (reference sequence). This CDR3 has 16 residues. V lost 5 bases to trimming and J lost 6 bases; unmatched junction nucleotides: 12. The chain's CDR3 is CASSLWLAGAPQTQYF. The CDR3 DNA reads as TGTGCCAGCAGCCTCTGGCTAGCGGGGGCCCCTCAGACCCAGTACTTC.

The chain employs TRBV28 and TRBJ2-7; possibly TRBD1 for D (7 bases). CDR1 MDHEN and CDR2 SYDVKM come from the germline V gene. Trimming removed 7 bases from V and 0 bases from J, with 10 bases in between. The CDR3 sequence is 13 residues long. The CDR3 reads CASIQGGSYEQYF. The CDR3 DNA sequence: TGTGCCAGCATTCAGGGGGGCTCCTACGAGCAGTACTTC.

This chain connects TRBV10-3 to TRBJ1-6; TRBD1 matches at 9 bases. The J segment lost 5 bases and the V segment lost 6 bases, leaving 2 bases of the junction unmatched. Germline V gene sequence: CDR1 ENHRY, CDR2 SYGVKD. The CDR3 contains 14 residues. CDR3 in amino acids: CAISRDRDNSPLHF. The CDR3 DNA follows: TGTGCCATCAGCCGGGACAGGGATAATTCACCCCTCCACTTT.

The CDR3 region is CSVDGAEKQETQYF. In nucleotides, the CDR3 is TGCAGCGTTGATGGCGCGGAGAAACAAGAGACCCAGTACTTC. The chain recombines TRBV29-1 with TRBJ2-5, with no clear D. Germline V gene lookup returns CDR1 SQVTM and CDR2 ANQGSEA. The CDR3 covers 14 residues. Trimming removed 3 bases from V and 2 bases from J, with 13 bases in between.

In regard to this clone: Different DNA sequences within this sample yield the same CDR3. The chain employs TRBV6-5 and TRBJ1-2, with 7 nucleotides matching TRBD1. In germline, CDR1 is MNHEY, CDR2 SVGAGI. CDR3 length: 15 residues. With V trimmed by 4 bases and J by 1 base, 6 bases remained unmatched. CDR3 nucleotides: TGTGCCAGCAGTTCACCGGGACAGATTAACTATGGCTACACCTTC. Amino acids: CASSSPGQINYGYTF.